This T cell receptor beta chain came from a study of cytomegalovirus exposure and HLA in healthy donors. Study-level points and caveats: CMV antigen specificity was confirmed in vitro for a few CMV-associated chains.

Generated by immunoSEQ multiplex PCR, the TCRdb table keeps only in-frame clones and is missing some. The sample has 200,000 to 250,000 clones, approximately 83% seen once; the top ten hold roughly 13%. As regards this clone: The antigen remains unidentified.

The validation cohort, a group of over a hundred subjects, included the donors and was separate from the approximately 660-subject first cohort. The CDR3 length is 15 residues. Per germline, CDR1 SGHAT and CDR2 FQNNGV. V shed 3 bases and J 2 bases; nucleotides not matched to a gene: 4. This clonotype originated in a young woman in good health and CMV-seropositive. V is TRBV11-2 and J is TRBJ1-1, with 9 bases lining up with TRBD1. The material sequenced was PBMCs. The CDR3 loop is CASSFTGGVNTEAFF. The CDR3 DNA follows: TGTGCCAGCAGCTTCACAGGGGGCGTTAACACTGAAGCTTTCTTT.